A selection of T cell receptor beta chains follows, all from one sample in a study of long-term antiretroviral therapy in people with HIV. Clones were read by immunoSEQ multiplex PCR, and TCRdb kept only the in-frame ones, dropping some. Of some 28,000 clones listed, 93% are singletons. This specimen was unsorted PBMCs, taken 6.2 years after starting antiretroviral therapy. Receptor source: a man between 35 and 55 years old with HIV. Both conserved end residues are part of each CDR3. Each record gives: J gene, clone size, D gene, V gene, CDR3 protein, CDR3 DNA. A D gene is named only where the DNA matches it firmly. Where a row states a size, it is once, few, many or the class of an expanded clone; other rows omit it.

>TRBJ2-7|.|.|TRBV5-4
CASSLDQREQYF
TGTGCCAGCAGCCTGGACCAAAGGGAGCAGTACTTC
>TRBJ1-1|.|TRBD1|TRBV7-2
CASSFTAGGTEAFF
TGTGCCAGCAGTTTCACGGCAGGGGGCACTGAAGCTTTCTTT
>TRBJ2-3|.|TRBD1|TRBV10-3
CAIRGTGRTDTQYF
TGTGCCATCAGGGGGACAGGGCGCACAGATACGCAGTATTTT
>TRBJ2-1|.|TRBD2|TRBV9
CASSNRSGGLNNEQFF
TGTGCCAGCAGCAACCGAAGCGGGGGACTCAACAATGAGCAGTTCTTC
>TRBJ1-3|.|.|TRBV6-5
CASSYSQSRDTIYF
TGTGCCAGCAGTTACTCCCAGAGTCGGGATACCATATATTTT
>TRBJ2-1|.|.|TRBV7-2
CASVSSARSSYNEQFF
TGTGCCAGCGTGTCTAGCGCCCGATCCTCCTACAATGAGCAGTTCTTC
>TRBJ2-7|.|.|TRBV7-9
CATGRSYEQYF
TGTGCCACAGGACGGTCCTACGAGCAGTACTTC
>TRBJ2-3|.|TRBD2|TRBV10-1
CASSESTSGGTQYF
TGCGCCAGCAGTGAGTCGACTAGCGGTGGTACGCAGTATTTT
>TRBJ1-6|.|TRBD1|TRBV25-1
CASRMTGGWSSPLHF
TGTGCCAGCAGGATGACAGGGGGCTGGAGTTCACCCCTCCACTTT
>TRBJ2-5|.|.|TRBV11-2
CASSRGHEETQYF
TGTGCCAGCAGCCGGGGACATGAAGAGACCCAGTACTTC
>TRBJ2-7|.|TRBD2|TRBV27
CASRTGGPIHEQYF
TGTGCCAGCCGGACGGGGGGTCCCATCCACGAGCAGTACTTC
>TRBJ2-1|few|.|TRBV9
CASSPYNNEQFF
TGTGCCAGCAGCCCATACAACAATGAGCAGTTCTTC
>TRBJ2-1|.|TRBD2|TRBV12-5
CASAEAGGTYNEQFF
TGTGCTAGTGCCGAGGCGGGGGGCACCTACAATGAGCAGTTCTTC
>TRBJ1-2|.|.|TRBV11-2
CASSLGVAGPGYTF
TGTGCCAGCAGCTTAGGTGTTGCGGGACCGGGCTACACCTTC
>TRBJ2-1|once|.|TRBV29-1
CVGTLIGEQFF
TGCGTCGGGACCCTCATCGGTGAGCAGTTCTTC
>TRBJ2-3|.|.|TRBV15
CATSRGTTFSTDTQYF
TGTGCCACCAGCAGAGGGACTACCTTTAGCACAGATACGCAGTATTTT